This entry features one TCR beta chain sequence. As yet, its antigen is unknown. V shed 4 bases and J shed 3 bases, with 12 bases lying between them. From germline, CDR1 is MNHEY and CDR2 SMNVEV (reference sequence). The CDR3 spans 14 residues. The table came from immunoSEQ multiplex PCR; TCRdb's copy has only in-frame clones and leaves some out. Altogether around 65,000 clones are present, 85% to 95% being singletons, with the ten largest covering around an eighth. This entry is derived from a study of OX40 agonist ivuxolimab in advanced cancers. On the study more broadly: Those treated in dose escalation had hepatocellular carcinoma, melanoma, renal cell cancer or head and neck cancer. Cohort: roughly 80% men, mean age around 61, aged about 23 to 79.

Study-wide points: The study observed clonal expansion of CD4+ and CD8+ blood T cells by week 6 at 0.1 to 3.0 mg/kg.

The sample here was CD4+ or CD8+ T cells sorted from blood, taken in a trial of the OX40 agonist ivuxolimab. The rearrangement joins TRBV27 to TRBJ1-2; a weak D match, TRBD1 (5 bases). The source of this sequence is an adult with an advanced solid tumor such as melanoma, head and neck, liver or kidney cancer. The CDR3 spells CASSSRDRHYGYTF. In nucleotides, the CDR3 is TGTGCCAGCAGTTCCCGGGACCGGCACTATGGCTACACCTTC.